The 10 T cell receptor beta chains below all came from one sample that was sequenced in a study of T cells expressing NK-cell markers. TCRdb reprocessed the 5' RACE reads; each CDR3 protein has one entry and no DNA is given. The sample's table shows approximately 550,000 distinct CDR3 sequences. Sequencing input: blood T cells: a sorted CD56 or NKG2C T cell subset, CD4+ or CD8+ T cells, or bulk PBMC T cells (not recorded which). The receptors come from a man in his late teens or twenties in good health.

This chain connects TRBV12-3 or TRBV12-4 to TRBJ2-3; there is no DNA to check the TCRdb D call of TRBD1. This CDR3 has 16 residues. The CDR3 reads CASSHPQGAPSRTQYF.

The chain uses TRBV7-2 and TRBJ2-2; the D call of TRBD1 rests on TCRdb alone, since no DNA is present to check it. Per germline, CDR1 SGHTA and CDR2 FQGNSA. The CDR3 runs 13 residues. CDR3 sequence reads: CASKGRLTGELFF.

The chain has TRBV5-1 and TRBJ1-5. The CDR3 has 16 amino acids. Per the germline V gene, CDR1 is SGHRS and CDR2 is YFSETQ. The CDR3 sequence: CASSFLGPQGGQPQHF.

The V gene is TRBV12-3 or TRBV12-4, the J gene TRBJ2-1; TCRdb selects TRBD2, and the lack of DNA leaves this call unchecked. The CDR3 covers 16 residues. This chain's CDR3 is CASRGLAGGPGSEQFF.

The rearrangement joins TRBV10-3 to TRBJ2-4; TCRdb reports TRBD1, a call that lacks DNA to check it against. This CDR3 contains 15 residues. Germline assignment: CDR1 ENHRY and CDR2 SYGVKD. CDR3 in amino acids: CAISEPWGAKNIQYF.

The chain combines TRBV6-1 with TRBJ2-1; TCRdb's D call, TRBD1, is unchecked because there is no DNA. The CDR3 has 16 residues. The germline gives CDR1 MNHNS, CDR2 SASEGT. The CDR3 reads CASSRGMGQGANEQFF.

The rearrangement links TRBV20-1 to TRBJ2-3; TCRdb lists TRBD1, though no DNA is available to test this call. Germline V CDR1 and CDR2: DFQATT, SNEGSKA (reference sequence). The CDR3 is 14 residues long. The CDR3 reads CSAPPGGNTDTQYF.

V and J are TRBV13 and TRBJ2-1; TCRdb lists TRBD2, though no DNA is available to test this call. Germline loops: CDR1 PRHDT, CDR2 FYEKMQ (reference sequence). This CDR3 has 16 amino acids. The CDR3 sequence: CASSFLNSGRAEEQFF.

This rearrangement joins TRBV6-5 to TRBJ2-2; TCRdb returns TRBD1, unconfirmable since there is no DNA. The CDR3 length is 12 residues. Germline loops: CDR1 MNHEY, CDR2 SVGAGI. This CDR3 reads CGTGRWTGELFF.

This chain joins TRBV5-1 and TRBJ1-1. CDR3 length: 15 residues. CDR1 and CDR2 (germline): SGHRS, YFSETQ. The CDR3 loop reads CASSLESFMNTEAFF.